This TCR beta chain was sequenced in a study of regulatory T cells in long-lasting Graves disease. iRepertoire HTBI primers and Arm-PCR of CDR3 regions built TCR beta libraries. TCRdb recomputed calls from the multiplex PCR reads with MiXCR, one row per CDR3 protein. This table has hundreds of thousands of distinct CDR3 sequences, about 16% appearing once. Germline CDR1 and CDR2: SGDLS and YYNGEE. The V and J ends lost 4 bases and 5 bases, in that order; junction bases with no gene match: 7. This CDR3 has 14 amino acids. On this clonotype: Its antigen remains unknown.

Regarding the study as a whole: Persistent disease preferred TRBV28, TRBJ1-2 and TRBJ2-5; new disease, TRBV20-1 and TRBJ2-1. Sampling was limited to peripheral blood rather than thyroid tissue.

The time point: newly diagnosed GD, antithyroid drugs for less than 3 months. PBMC RNA was the source of the TCR library. Another study also made use of these data, one on T cells in Graves' hyperthyroidism and ophthalmopathy. That paper states: First-round RT-PCR targeting the TCR CDR3 was performed with the HTBI primer set. Ophthalmopathy was identified by the model a median around 6.9 months ahead of onset.

The clonotype originates from a man in his late teens or twenties with Graves disease. The sample in question was peripheral blood mononuclear cells (PBMCs), obtained at new diagnosis, from a patient treated with antithyroid drugs. This chain uses TRBV9 with TRBJ2-7; 9 nucleotides match TRBD2. The CDR3 sequence is CASSSRTSADEQYF. In DNA form, the CDR3 reads TGTGCCAGCAGCTCGCGGACTAGCGCCGACGAGCAGTACTTC.